The present T cell receptor beta chain was sequenced within a study of a mutant IDH1 vaccine in newly diagnosed glioma. Across the study: Initiation of the vaccine course occurred 4-6 weeks after radiotherapy alone, or alongside temozolomide cycles. Before enrollment, patients got radiotherapy alone, temozolomide alone, or mostly the combination.

Libraries were prepared by immunoSEQ multiplex PCR; TCRdb keeps only in-frame clonotypes and omits some of them. The table lists more than 45,000 clones, more than 75% of them singletons, with 5.7% in the top ten. For this clone: The target antigen is unknown.

Deletions cut 7 bases from V and 1 base from J, with 7 bases between. The CDR3 has 11 amino acids. Germline V CDR1 and CDR2: DFQATT, SNEGSKA (reference sequence). The sample's time point: week 35, safety follow-up. Every vaccine dose comprised 300 ug of mutant IDH1 20-mer peptide plus topical imiquimod. V is TRBV20-1 and J is TRBJ1-1; D not certain. The starting material was PBMCs, obtained from a glioma patient whose treatment included an IDH1 peptide vaccine. The clonotype originates from a woman aged 35 to 49 with glioma. CDR3 sequence reads: CSVYRNTEAFF. DNA for the CDR3: TGCAGTGTCTATAGGAACACTGAAGCTTTCTTT.